The rows below give T cell receptor beta chains drawn from one sample of a study of blood T cell repertoires in COVID-19. The method was immunoSEQ multiplex PCR; TCRdb's version includes in-frame clones alone and lacks a portion of them. The repertoire has around 300,000 clones, roughly 85% of them found once; the top ten carry approximately 9.9%. Input material: peripheral blood. These receptors were collected from a woman aged 70-85 years with acute or convalescent COVID-19. CDR3s include the opening cysteine and the closing phenylalanine or tryptophan. Fields, in order: clone size, J gene, D gene, V gene, CDR3 DNA, CDR3 protein. A D gene is named only where the DNA matches it firmly. Only part of the rows carry a size: once, few, many, or a class if the clone is expanded.

clone_size: .
j_call: TRBJ2-7
d_call: TRBD2
v_call: TRBV3-1/TRBV3-2
cdr3_nt: TGTGCCAGCAGCCGTTTGGGACTAGCGGGGGGCTACGAGCAGTACTTC
cdr3_aa: CASSRLGLAGGYEQYF

clone_size: .
j_call: TRBJ1-2
d_call: .
v_call: TRBV4-1
cdr3_nt: TGCGCCAGCAGCCCGCTATACCAGGGCTATGGCTACACCTTC
cdr3_aa: CASSPLYQGYGYTF

clone_size: .
j_call: TRBJ1-2
d_call: .
v_call: TRBV7-2
cdr3_nt: TGTGCCAGCAGCCCCACGAGGGACTATGGCTACACCTTC
cdr3_aa: CASSPTRDYGYTF

clone_size: once
j_call: TRBJ2-2
d_call: TRBD1
v_call: TRBV7-3
cdr3_nt: TGTGCCAGCAGCTCATCCCCCTCGACAGGGGGGACCGGGGAGCTGTTTTTT
cdr3_aa: CASSSSPSTGGTGELFF

clone_size: .
j_call: TRBJ2-2
d_call: TRBD1
v_call: TRBV19
cdr3_nt: TGTGCCAGTAGTGACAGGGTACGCCCCGGGGAGCTGTTTTTT
cdr3_aa: CASSDRVRPGELFF

clone_size: .
j_call: TRBJ1-1
d_call: .
v_call: TRBV6-5
cdr3_nt: TGTGCCAGCAGTTACCAGGGATGGGCAAACACTGAAGCTTTCTTT
cdr3_aa: CASSYQGWANTEAFF

clone_size: .
j_call: TRBJ2-1
d_call: TRBD2
v_call: TRBV5-6
cdr3_nt: TGTGCCAGCAGCTTACGGGGGGGCCGTCATGAGCAGTTCTTC
cdr3_aa: CASSLRGGRHEQFF

clone_size: .
j_call: TRBJ2-1
d_call: .
v_call: TRBV11-2
cdr3_nt: TGTGCCAGCAGCTTAGATTTAGAGGTTGAGCAGTTCTTC
cdr3_aa: CASSLDLEVEQFF

clone_size: .
j_call: TRBJ2-3
d_call: .
v_call: TRBV18
cdr3_nt: TGTGCCAGCTCACCGGGTCCGTCGAGGACAGATACGCAGTATTTT
cdr3_aa: CASSPGPSRTDTQYF

clone_size: .
j_call: TRBJ2-3
d_call: TRBD2
v_call: TRBV20-1
cdr3_nt: TGCAGTGCTAGTAACCAGCGGGGGTTCACAGATACGCAGTATTTT
cdr3_aa: CSASNQRGFTDTQYF

clone_size: .
j_call: TRBJ2-5
d_call: TRBD2
v_call: TRBV9
cdr3_nt: TGTGCCAGCAGCCCTTCCTCGACTAGCGGGGGGGCCGAGACCCAGTACTTC
cdr3_aa: CASSPSSTSGGAETQYF

clone_size: few
j_call: TRBJ1-3
d_call: .
v_call: TRBV7-2
cdr3_nt: TGTGCCAGCCGACGGGGGACTTCTGGAAACACCATATATTTT
cdr3_aa: CASRRGTSGNTIYF

clone_size: once
j_call: TRBJ1-4
d_call: .
v_call: TRBV12-3/TRBV12-4
cdr3_nt: TGTGCCAGCCGCCCGGGGGGGCGTGAAAAACTGTTTTTT
cdr3_aa: CASRPGGREKLFF

clone_size: .
j_call: TRBJ2-3
d_call: .
v_call: TRBV2
cdr3_nt: TGTGCCAGCAGTGAAGGGGGGGGCACAGATACGCAGTATTTT
cdr3_aa: CASSEGGGTDTQYF

clone_size: .
j_call: TRBJ1-2
d_call: TRBD1
v_call: TRBV28
cdr3_nt: TGTGCCAGCAGACCCCCCGGGACAGGATATGGCTATGGCTACACCTTC
cdr3_aa: CASRPPGTGYGYGYTF

clone_size: .
j_call: TRBJ1-1
d_call: .
v_call: TRBV6-5
cdr3_nt: TGTGCCAGCAGAGGACTGGGAGAAGCTTTCTTT
cdr3_aa: CASRGLGEAFF

clone_size: .
j_call: TRBJ2-3
d_call: TRBD2
v_call: TRBV28
cdr3_nt: TGTGCCAGCAGTCCTCGGGAGCGGGGGGGCACAGATACGCAGTATTTT
cdr3_aa: CASSPRERGGTDTQYF

clone_size: .
j_call: TRBJ2-1
d_call: .
v_call: TRBV15
cdr3_nt: TGTGCCACCAGCAGACCGGGGACTTTCCGGGACGGTTCCTACAATGAGCAGTTCTTC
cdr3_aa: CATSRPGTFRDGSYNEQFF

clone_size: .
j_call: TRBJ1-5
d_call: .
v_call: TRBV3-1/TRBV3-2
cdr3_nt: TGTGCCAGCAGCCAAGATGGGGCAGGCCAGCATTTT
cdr3_aa: CASSQDGAGQHF

clone_size: .
j_call: TRBJ1-4
d_call: TRBD1
v_call: TRBV6-5
cdr3_nt: TGTGCCAGCAGTTACGGGACAGGGGGCTCGGAACTGTTTTTT
cdr3_aa: CASSYGTGGSELFF

clone_size: .
j_call: TRBJ2-7
d_call: .
v_call: TRBV5-1
cdr3_nt: TGCGCCAGCAGCTCGGGGGACGGACCCTACGAGCAGTACTTC
cdr3_aa: CASSSGDGPYEQYF

clone_size: .
j_call: TRBJ1-5
d_call: .
v_call: TRBV19
cdr3_nt: TGTGCCAGTAGTCAATCAGGTCTCAATCAGCCCCAGCATTTT
cdr3_aa: CASSQSGLNQPQHF

clone_size: .
j_call: TRBJ2-7
d_call: TRBD2
v_call: TRBV3-1/TRBV3-2
cdr3_nt: TGTGCCAGCAGCCAGCCCAAACCGGGACTAGCAGGCCACGAGCAGTACTTC
cdr3_aa: CASSQPKPGLAGHEQYF

clone_size: .
j_call: TRBJ1-2
d_call: TRBD1
v_call: TRBV5-4
cdr3_nt: TGTGCCAGCAGCCCGGGACAGGGGATTTCGGGCGGCTACACCTTC
cdr3_aa: CASSPGQGISGGYTF

clone_size: .
j_call: TRBJ2-5
d_call: .
v_call: TRBV11-3
cdr3_nt: TGTGCCAGCAGCTTAGACGGACAGCTGGAAGAGACCCAGTACTTC
cdr3_aa: CASSLDGQLEETQYF

clone_size: .
j_call: TRBJ1-1
d_call: .
v_call: TRBV7-9
cdr3_nt: TGTGCCAGCAGCTTAGAGGGGAATTATAACACTGAAGCTTTCTTT
cdr3_aa: CASSLEGNYNTEAFF

clone_size: .
j_call: TRBJ1-5
d_call: TRBD1
v_call: TRBV11-2
cdr3_nt: TGTGCCAGCAGCTCCACGGACAGGGGGGGCCAGCCCCAGCATTTT
cdr3_aa: CASSSTDRGGQPQHF

clone_size: .
j_call: TRBJ1-4
d_call: .
v_call: TRBV30
cdr3_nt: TGTGCCTGGAGACTGACAGAAAGACCTAATGAAAAACTGTTTTTT
cdr3_aa: CAWRLTERPNEKLFF

clone_size: .
j_call: TRBJ2-1
d_call: TRBD1
v_call: TRBV5-1
cdr3_nt: TGCGCCAGCAGCCGTTCCGGGACAGGGGGGTTCGATGAGCAGTTCTTC
cdr3_aa: CASSRSGTGGFDEQFF

clone_size: .
j_call: TRBJ1-1
d_call: .
v_call: TRBV11-1
cdr3_nt: TGTGCCAGCAGCTTAGCCGCGGGGGGCACTGAAGCTTTCTTT
cdr3_aa: CASSLAAGGTEAFF

clone_size: few
j_call: TRBJ1-2
d_call: TRBD1
v_call: TRBV3-1/TRBV3-2
cdr3_nt: TGTGCCAGCAGCCGCCGGGACAGGGGATCAGGTGGCTACACCTTC
cdr3_aa: CASSRRDRGSGGYTF

clone_size: .
j_call: TRBJ2-3
d_call: .
v_call: TRBV11-2
cdr3_nt: TGTGCCAGCAGCTTAGTGCCGGGAGACCTCACGAATACGCAGTATTTT
cdr3_aa: CASSLVPGDLTNTQYF

clone_size: .
j_call: TRBJ2-3
d_call: .
v_call: TRBV5-4
cdr3_nt: TGTGCCAGCAGCTCAAGCACAGATACGCAGTATTTT
cdr3_aa: CASSSSTDTQYF

clone_size: .
j_call: TRBJ2-1
d_call: .
v_call: TRBV6-5
cdr3_nt: TGTGCCAGCAGATCTACTAGCTTTAGGGAGCAGTTCTTC
cdr3_aa: CASRSTSFREQFF

clone_size: .
j_call: TRBJ2-3
d_call: .
v_call: TRBV5-1
cdr3_nt: TGCGCCAGCAGCTTGGGGGGCCCCGCTAGCACAGATACGCAGTATTTT
cdr3_aa: CASSLGGPASTDTQYF

clone_size: .
j_call: TRBJ1-4
d_call: .
v_call: TRBV6-2/TRBV6-3
cdr3_nt: TGTGCCAGCAGTTACTCGAAAGGGGGGGGCGAAAAACTGTTTTTT
cdr3_aa: CASSYSKGGGEKLFF

clone_size: .
j_call: TRBJ1-6
d_call: .
v_call: TRBV5-1
cdr3_nt: TGCGCCAGCAGCCCAGACGGACAGAATAATTCACCCCTCCACTTT
cdr3_aa: CASSPDGQNNSPLHF

clone_size: .
j_call: TRBJ1-3
d_call: .
v_call: TRBV11-2
cdr3_nt: TGTGCCAGCAGCCCCGAGAGGAGAAACACCATATATTTT
cdr3_aa: CASSPERRNTIYF

clone_size: .
j_call: TRBJ1-1
d_call: TRBD1
v_call: TRBV12-3/TRBV12-4
cdr3_nt: TGTGCCAGCAGTCTACAGGGGCCCACTGAAGCTTTCTTT
cdr3_aa: CASSLQGPTEAFF

clone_size: .
j_call: TRBJ1-1
d_call: .
v_call: TRBV5-1
cdr3_nt: TGCGCCAGCAGCTTGGAACAGCTGAAAACTGAAGCTTTCTTT
cdr3_aa: CASSLEQLKTEAFF

clone_size: .
j_call: TRBJ1-6
d_call: .
v_call: TRBV5-4
cdr3_nt: TGTGCCAGCACCCCCGGGGGGGATTATAATTCACCCCTCCACTTT
cdr3_aa: CASTPGGDYNSPLHF

clone_size: .
j_call: TRBJ1-5
d_call: .
v_call: TRBV7-6
cdr3_nt: TGTGCCAGCAGCTTAACACCACCCTCGGGGAACAATCAGCCCCAGCATTTT
cdr3_aa: CASSLTPPSGNNQPQHF

clone_size: .
j_call: TRBJ2-3
d_call: TRBD2
v_call: TRBV4-1
cdr3_nt: TGCGCCAGCAGCCAAGGGACTAGCGGGCCCCTAAATACGCAGTATTTT
cdr3_aa: CASSQGTSGPLNTQYF

clone_size: .
j_call: TRBJ1-5
d_call: .
v_call: TRBV4-1
cdr3_nt: TGCGCCAGCAGCCAAATGCGGCTAGGGGGGCCCCAGCATTTT
cdr3_aa: CASSQMRLGGPQHF

clone_size: .
j_call: TRBJ2-7
d_call: TRBD2
v_call: TRBV27
cdr3_nt: TGTGCCAGCAGTCCCGCGTCTAGCGGGGGTTACGAGCAGTACTTC
cdr3_aa: CASSPASSGGYEQYF

clone_size: once
j_call: TRBJ2-7
d_call: TRBD1
v_call: TRBV6-5
cdr3_nt: TGTGCCAGCAGTATCACAGGGGGCGACTACGAGCAGTACTTC
cdr3_aa: CASSITGGDYEQYF

clone_size: .
j_call: TRBJ1-2
d_call: .
v_call: TRBV2
cdr3_nt: TGTGCCAGCAGGCCTCCTCTAACAGGAAACTATGGCTACACCTTC
cdr3_aa: CASRPPLTGNYGYTF

clone_size: .
j_call: TRBJ1-4
d_call: TRBD1
v_call: TRBV18
cdr3_nt: TGTGCCAGCTCGGGGGGACAGATCTCGGGTAATGAAAAACTGTTTTTT
cdr3_aa: CASSGGQISGNEKLFF

clone_size: once
j_call: TRBJ2-3
d_call: .
v_call: TRBV19
cdr3_nt: TGTGCCAGTAGTATGAGGTCGACTATCACAGATACGCAGTATTTT
cdr3_aa: CASSMRSTITDTQYF

clone_size: .
j_call: TRBJ2-1
d_call: .
v_call: TRBV2
cdr3_nt: TGTGCCAGCTCGTTAACTAGCCCGAGGGTCTACAATGAGCAGTTCTTC
cdr3_aa: CASSLTSPRVYNEQFF

clone_size: .
j_call: TRBJ1-1
d_call: TRBD1
v_call: TRBV2
cdr3_nt: TGTGCCAGCAAAGGGGGCCTAAGGAACACTGAAGCTTTCTTT
cdr3_aa: CASKGGLRNTEAFF

clone_size: .
j_call: TRBJ1-2
d_call: .
v_call: TRBV30
cdr3_nt: TGTGCCTGGAGCCCCGTCTCCTATGGCTACACCTTC
cdr3_aa: CAWSPVSYGYTF

clone_size: .
j_call: TRBJ1-2
d_call: .
v_call: TRBV12-5
cdr3_nt: TGTGCTAGTGGGTTGGGGTCCCAGGGTTTAGGGTATGGCTACACCTTC
cdr3_aa: CASGLGSQGLGYGYTF

clone_size: .
j_call: TRBJ1-2
d_call: .
v_call: TRBV7-8
cdr3_nt: TGTGCCAGCAGTGGGGGGAGCTATGGCTACACCTTC
cdr3_aa: CASSGGSYGYTF